This TCR beta chain is from a study of shared clonotypes between healthy human individuals. Turning to the study itself: Three plates each covered CD4 naive and memory; CD8 naive two, CD8 memory one. Study-level results: An expected dependence of interdonor clonotype sharing on sequencing depth was noted. The study drew on few donors, limiting represented genetic and exposure-history diversity. Of the naive CD4 clonotypes, approximately 5% were shared across a handful of donors.

Here immunoSEQ multiplex PCR was the method, and the copy in TCRdb shows in-frame clones only, minus some. The sample carries around 1.9 million clones, just over 90% recorded once. The naive CD8 population came from CD45RO-negative cells selected for CCR7, without terminally differentiated effector memory CD45RA+ cells. This clone appeared once. Its specificity is not known. The sequenced sample was naive CD8+ T cells from PBMCs. This sequence was found in a young man in good health. Some clones in this sample may be carry-over from other donors' samples.

The CDR3 DNA sequence: TGTGCCAGTAGTATTGGTAGGAATGAAAAACTGTTTTTT. Translation: CASSIGRNEKLFF. This chain uses TRBV19 with TRBJ1-4; D gene unclear. V lost 3 bases to trimming and J lost 5 bases, with 7 bases between them. Germline lookup yields CDR1 LNHDA and CDR2 SQIVND (reference sequence). The CDR3 runs to 13 residues.